The present T cell receptor beta chain was sequenced within a study of blood T cell repertoires in COVID-19. Study background: The origin of the acute and convalescent COVID-19 samples was the United States, Italy and Spain. PBMCs, B-cell-depleted T cells, or T cells provided the cDNA or gDNA that made up the material.

CDR1 is MNHEY and CDR2 is SVGAGI in the germline V gene. The CDR3 length is 13 residues. The V gene lost 7 bases and the J gene lost 7 bases, with 13 bases spanning the gap. In the authors' workflow: Scientists estimated how many nucleated cells there were by amplifying reference gene primers. Method: immunoSEQ multiplex PCR; TCRdb's copy keeps in-frame clones and lacks some. The V and J calls and the clone size are those of that table, but D and trimming were determined from the DNA. The table records 70,000 to 85,000 clones, about four fifths of them present only once. The TCR comes from a man older than 75 with active or convalescent COVID-19. Sequenced material: peripheral blood. The rearrangement joins TRBV6-5 to TRBJ1-4, with D perhaps matching TRBD1 (5 bases). In nucleotides, the CDR3 is TGTGCCAGCATGGGGGGACTAGGTGAAAAACTGTTTTTT. It is translated as CASMGGLGEKLFF.